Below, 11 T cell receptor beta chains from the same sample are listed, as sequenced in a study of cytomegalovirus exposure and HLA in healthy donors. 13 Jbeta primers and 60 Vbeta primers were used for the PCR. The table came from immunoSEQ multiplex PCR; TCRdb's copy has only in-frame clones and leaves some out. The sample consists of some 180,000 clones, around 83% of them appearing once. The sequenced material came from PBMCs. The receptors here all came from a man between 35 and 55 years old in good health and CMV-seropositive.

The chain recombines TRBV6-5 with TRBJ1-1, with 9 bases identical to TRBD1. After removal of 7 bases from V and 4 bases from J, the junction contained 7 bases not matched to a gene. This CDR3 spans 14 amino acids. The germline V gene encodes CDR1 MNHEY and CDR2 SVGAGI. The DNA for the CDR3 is TGTGCCAGCACCACCTGGGGACAGGGCACTGAAGCTTTCTTT. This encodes CASTTWGQGTEAFF.

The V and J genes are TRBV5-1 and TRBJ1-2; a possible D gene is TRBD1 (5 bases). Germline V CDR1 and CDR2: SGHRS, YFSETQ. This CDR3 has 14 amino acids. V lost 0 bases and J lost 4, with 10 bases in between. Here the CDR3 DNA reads TGCGCCAGCAGCTTGGTACAGGAACCCTATGGCTACACCTTC. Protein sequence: CASSLVQEPYGYTF. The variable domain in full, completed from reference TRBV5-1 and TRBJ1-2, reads KAGVTQTPRYLIKTRGQQVTLSCSPISGHRSVSWYQQTPGQGLQFLFEYFSETQRNKGNFPGRFSGRQFSNSRSEMNVSTLELGDSALYLCASSLVQEPYGYTFGSGTRLTVV.

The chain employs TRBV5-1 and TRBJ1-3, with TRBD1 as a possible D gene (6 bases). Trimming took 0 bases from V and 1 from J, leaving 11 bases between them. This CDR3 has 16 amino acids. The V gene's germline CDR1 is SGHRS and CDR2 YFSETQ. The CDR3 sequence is CASSLGGQRSGNTIYF. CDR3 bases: TGCGCCAGCAGCTTGGGAGGACAGAGGTCTGGAAACACCATATATTTT.

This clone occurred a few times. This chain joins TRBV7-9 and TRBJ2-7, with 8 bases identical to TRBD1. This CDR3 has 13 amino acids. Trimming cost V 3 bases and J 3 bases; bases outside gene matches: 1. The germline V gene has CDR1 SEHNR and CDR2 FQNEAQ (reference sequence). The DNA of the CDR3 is TGTGCCAGCAGCTTTACAGGGGGCTACGAGCAGTACTTC. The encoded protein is CASSFTGGYEQYF.

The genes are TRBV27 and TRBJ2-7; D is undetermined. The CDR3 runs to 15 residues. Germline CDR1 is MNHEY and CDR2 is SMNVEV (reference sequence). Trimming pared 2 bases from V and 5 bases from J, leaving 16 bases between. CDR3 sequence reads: CASSLIGTRPHEQYF. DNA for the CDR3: TGTGCCAGCAGTTTAATCGGAACCAGGCCCCACGAGCAGTACTTC.

CDR3 sequence (DNA): TGTGCCAGCAGCGGTGGGACAGGGGCCTACGAGCAGTACTTC. Translated, it gives CASSGGTGAYEQYF. The V call is TRBV7-2, the J call TRBJ2-7; 10 nucleotides match TRBD1. V trimming: 5 bases; J trimming: 2 bases; junction bases outside the gene matches: 3. Germline CDR1 and CDR2: SGHTA and FQGNSA. The CDR3 spans 14 residues. The full variable domain, with the rest looked up from reference TRBV7-2 and TRBJ2-7, is GAGVSQSPSNKVTEKGKDVELRCDPISGHTALYWYRQSLGQGLEFLIYFQGNSAPDKSGLPSDRFSAERTGGSVSTLTIQRTQQEDSAVYLCASSGGTGAYEQYFGPGTRLTVT.

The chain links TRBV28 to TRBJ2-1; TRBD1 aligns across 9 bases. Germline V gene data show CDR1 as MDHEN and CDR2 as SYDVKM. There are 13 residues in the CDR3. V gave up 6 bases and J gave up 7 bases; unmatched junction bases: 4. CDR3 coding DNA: TGTGCCAGCAGAGGGACAGGGTTTAATGAGCAGTTCTTC. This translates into CASRGTGFNEQFF.

Here the CDR3 reads CASSFQAGIYEQYF. DNA of the CDR3: TGTGCCAGCAGCTTCCAAGCGGGAATTTACGAGCAGTACTTC. The gene calls are TRBV7-9 and TRBJ2-7; 7 bases are a match to TRBD2. Germline V gives CDR1 SEHNR, CDR2 FQNEAQ (reference sequence). The CDR3 consists of 14 residues. V shed 3 bases and J 4 bases; nucleotides not matched to a gene: 6.

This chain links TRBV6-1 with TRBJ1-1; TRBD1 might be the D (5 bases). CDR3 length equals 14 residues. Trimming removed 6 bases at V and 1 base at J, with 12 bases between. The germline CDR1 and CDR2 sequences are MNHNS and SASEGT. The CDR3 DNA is TGTGCCAGCAGGGGGCCAGGGCAGAACACTGAAGCTTTCTTT. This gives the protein CASRGPGQNTEAFF.

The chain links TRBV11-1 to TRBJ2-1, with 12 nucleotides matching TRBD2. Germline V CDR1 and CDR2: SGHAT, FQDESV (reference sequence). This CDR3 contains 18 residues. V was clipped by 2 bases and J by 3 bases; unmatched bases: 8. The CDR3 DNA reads TGTGCCAGCAGCTTAACGGTGACTAGCGGGAGCTACTACAATGAGCAGTTCTTC. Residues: CASSLTVTSGSYYNEQFF.

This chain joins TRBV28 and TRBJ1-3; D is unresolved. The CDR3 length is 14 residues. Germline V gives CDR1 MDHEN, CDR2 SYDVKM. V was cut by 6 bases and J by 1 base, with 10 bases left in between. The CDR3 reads CASSPGGSGNTIYF. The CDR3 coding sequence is TGTGCCAGCAGCCCCGGCGGGTCTGGAAACACCATATATTTT.